This T cell receptor (beta chain) was profiled in a study of T cells expressing NK-cell markers. The CDR3 loop spans 15 amino acids. The V gene's germline CDR1 is MNHEY and CDR2 SVGAGI. TCRdb re-called the 5' RACE reads, yielding one record per CDR3 amino acid sequence without DNA. The sample table sets out over 250,000 distinct CDR3 sequences. Sequenced: blood T cells: a sorted CD56 or NKG2C T cell subset, CD4+ or CD8+ T cells, or bulk PBMC T cells (not recorded which). This sequence was found in a woman between 18 and 70 years old in good health. The V gene is TRBV6-5, the J gene TRBJ1-5; TCRdb outputs TRBD1, but without DNA this stays unchecked. CDR3 residues: CASSSAGRPNQPQHF.